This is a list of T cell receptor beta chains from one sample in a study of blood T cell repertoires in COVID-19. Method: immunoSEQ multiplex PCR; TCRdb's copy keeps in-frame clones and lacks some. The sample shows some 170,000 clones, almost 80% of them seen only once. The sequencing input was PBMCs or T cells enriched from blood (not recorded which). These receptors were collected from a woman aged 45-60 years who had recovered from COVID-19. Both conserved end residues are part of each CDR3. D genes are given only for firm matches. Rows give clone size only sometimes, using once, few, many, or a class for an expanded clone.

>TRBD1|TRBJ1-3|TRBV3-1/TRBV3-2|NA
TGTGCCAGCAGCCCCCGGGGGACAGGCGGAAACACCATATATTTT
CASSPRGTGGNTIYF
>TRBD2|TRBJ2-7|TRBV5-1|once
TGCGCCAGCAGCAACCCCGGGACTACCTACGAGCAGTACTTC
CASSNPGTTYEQYF
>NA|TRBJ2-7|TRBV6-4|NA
TGTGCCAGCAGTGACTCGGCCGGCGGGATCTACGAGCAGTACTTC
CASSDSAGGIYEQYF
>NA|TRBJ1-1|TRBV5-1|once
TGCGCCAGCAGCTGGCAATCTCAGGGAAACACTGAAGCTTTCTTT
CASSWQSQGNTEAFF
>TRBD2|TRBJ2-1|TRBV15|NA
TGTGCCACCAGCAGAGGCGCTAGCGGACGCTACAATGAGCAGTTCTTC
CATSRGASGRYNEQFF
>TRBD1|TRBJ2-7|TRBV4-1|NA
TGCGCCAGCAGCCTTCGGGACAGGGGGTACGAGCAGTACTTC
CASSLRDRGYEQYF
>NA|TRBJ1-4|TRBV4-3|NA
TGCGCCAGCAGCCAAGATTTCGGAACTAATGAAAAACTGTTTTTT
CASSQDFGTNEKLFF
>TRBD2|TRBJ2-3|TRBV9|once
TGTGCCAGCAGCGTAGAGGGACTAGCGGGAGTCACGGGTACAGATACGCAGTATTTT
CASSVEGLAGVTGTDTQYF
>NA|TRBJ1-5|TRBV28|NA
TGTGCCAGCAGTTTAGGAGACAGAATATCCCAGCCCCAGCATTTT
CASSLGDRISQPQHF
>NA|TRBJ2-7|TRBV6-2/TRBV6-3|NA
TGTGCCAGCAGTTACTCGGTGCGGGGCGGCTTGGTGTACTTC
CASSYSVRGGLVYF
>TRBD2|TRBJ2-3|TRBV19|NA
TGTGCCAGTAGACTAGCGGGAGTAGACACAGATACGCAGTATTTT
CASRLAGVDTDTQYF
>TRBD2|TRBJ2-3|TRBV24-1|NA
TGTGCCACCAGTGATATGAAGGCGGGAGGAGATACGCAGTATTTT
CATSDMKAGGDTQYF
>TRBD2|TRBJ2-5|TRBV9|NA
TGTGCCAGCAGCACTGGGACTAGCTCGGAGACCCAGTACTTC
CASSTGTSSETQYF
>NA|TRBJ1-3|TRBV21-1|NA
TGTGCCAGCAATATGACAGAATCCCGAAACACCATATATTTT
CASNMTESRNTIYF
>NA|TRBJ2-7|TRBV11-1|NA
TGTGCCAGCAGCCCTACTGAATACGAGCAGTACTTC
CASSPTEYEQYF
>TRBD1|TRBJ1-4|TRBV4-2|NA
TGTGCCAGCAGCCAAGATATCGGACAGGGGGTTGCAACTAATGAAAAACTGTTTTTT
CASSQDIGQGVATNEKLFF
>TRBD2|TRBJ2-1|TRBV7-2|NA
TGTGCCAGCAGGCCTGCGACTAGCGGGTACAATGAGCAGTTCTTC
CASRPATSGYNEQFF
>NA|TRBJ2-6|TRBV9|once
TGTGCCAGCAGTGATTTAGGGGCTGGGGCCAACGTCCTGACTTTC
CASSDLGAGANVLTF
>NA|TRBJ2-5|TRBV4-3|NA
TGCGCCAGCAGCCCGAGGGGACGGGAGCCAGGAGAGACCCAGTACTTC
CASSPRGREPGETQYF
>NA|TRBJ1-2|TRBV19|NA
TGTGCCAGTAGTATGGGGCGATCCTATGGCTACACCTTC
CASSMGRSYGYTF
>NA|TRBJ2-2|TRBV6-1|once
TGTGCCAGCCTATGGGGGGACCGAGCCGGGGAGCTGTTTTTT
CASLWGDRAGELFF
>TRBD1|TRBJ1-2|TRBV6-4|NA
TGTGCCAGCAGCCCGACAGGGACTCGAGGCTACACCTTC
CASSPTGTRGYTF
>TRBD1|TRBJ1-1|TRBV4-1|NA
TGCGCCAGCAGCCTAAGCCGGGACAGGGCCTACCTGAACACTGAAGCTTTCTTT
CASSLSRDRAYLNTEAFF
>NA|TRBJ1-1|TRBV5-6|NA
TGTGCCAGCAGCTCCGGGGTTGAAGCTTTCTTT
CASSSGVEAFF
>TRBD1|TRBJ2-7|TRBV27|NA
TGTGCCAGCAGTTTCGACAGGGCCGGGGTTGGCTCCTACGAGCAGTACTTC
CASSFDRAGVGSYEQYF
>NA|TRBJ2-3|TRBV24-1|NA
TGTGCCACCAGTGATACCGGGACAAGCACAGATACGCAGTATTTT
CATSDTGTSTDTQYF
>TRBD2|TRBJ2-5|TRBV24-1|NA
TGTGCCACCAGTGATTGGGGGTTGGCTAGCGGAGGGGCAGAGGAGACCCAGTACTTC
CATSDWGLASGGAEETQYF
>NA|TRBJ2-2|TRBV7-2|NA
TGTGCCAGCAGCCCTCCGGGAGCCGGGGAGCTGTTTTTT
CASSPPGAGELFF
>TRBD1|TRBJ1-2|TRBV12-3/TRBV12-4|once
TGTGCCAGCAGAGGGACAGGGCGGGCTGACTACACCTTC
CASRGTGRADYTF
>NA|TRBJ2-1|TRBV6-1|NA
TGTGCCAGCAGTGGTAGTGGCAGGGCCACTTCCTACAATGAGCAGTTCTTC
CASSGSGRATSYNEQFF